A single T cell receptor beta chain is shown here with its context. Its antigen is not yet known. Base qualities are not at hand, and no much larger clone is one base apart. CDR1 and CDR2, per the germline V gene, are MGHRA and YSYEKL. The junction carries 12 bases between V and J, which are trimmed by 0 bases and 0 bases respectively. The cysteine opens and the phenylalanine closes a CDR3 of 17 amino acids. Left in the record is the CDR3 DNA by itself, 51 bases read in frame from the first base. This sample stems from a study of shared clonotypes between healthy human individuals (dated by TCRdb to 2018 to 2021). Regarding the complete study: The cohort included three men and a couple of women between 18 and 49 years of age. Different laboratories and diverse techniques were used to prepare libraries and sequence TCR repertoires, to increase sequencing depth and limit assay-specific biases. For each donor, three plates each were used for CD4 naive and CD4 memory, two plates were used for CD8 naive, and one plate was used for CD8 memory. Between about 0.8 and 8.9 billion PBMCs per donor were obtained by leukapheresis. Blood TCR repertoires of five healthy adults were deeply sequenced to estimate repertoire size and the extent of clonotype sharing between individuals. What the authors observed across the whole study: Only blood was sampled, and tissue TCR repertoires likely differ from those in blood. Based on pairwise subsampling, the degree of clonotype sharing among donors was expected to be affected by sequencing depth. Across four donors, approximately 4.6% of naive CD4, 3% to 4% of naive CD8, about 2% of memory CD4, and approximately 0.42% of memory CD8 clonotypes were shared. Incomplete sequencing was indicated by rarefaction of sorted-subset datasets, despite the large sequencing depth. The small number of donors limited the genetic and exposure-history diversity represented. Compared with non-shared clonotypes, clonotypes shared by all four sorted-subset donors had higher generation probabilities. Larger estimated clonotype richness was generally found for naive subsets than for memory subsets.

Using the deep immunoSEQ assay, multiplex PCR amplified TCR CDR3 regions from genomic DNA. For each cell subset, the extracted genomic DNA was distributed evenly across all wells of several immunoSEQ 96-well plates, and each plate served as one replicate. For sorted subsets, roughly 200 ng of genomic DNA, equivalent to 30,000 or so T cell genomes, went into each replicate PCR. Purified libraries were measured with a Qubit 3.0 fluorometer, size-checked on a Bioanalyzer 2100, and measured again with the KAPA Library Quantification kit. Each immunoSEQ 96-well plate was sequenced on its own single-read 150-cycle Illumina NextSeq 550 flow cell. On the authors' methods: Because only junctional sequences without quality scores were contained in the immunoSEQ output, filtering matching that applied to full-length reads could not be performed. To assign V/J genes and CDR3, sequences were annotated using PyIR, a Python wrapper for IgBLAST v1.9, with IMGT germline references. Any read was removed if the V/J assignment was weak (E-value above 1e-6), the CDR3 was missing, or the read contained stop codons, out-of-frame junctions, or ambiguous translated residues. V3J clonotypes were defined as sequences sharing the same inferred V gene, J gene, and CDR3 amino acid sequence. Percentage overlap between repertoires was calculated by dividing the number of shared unique clonotypes by the size of the smaller repertoire. RTK rarefaction, the Chao1 estimator, and Recon v2.1 estimates of unobserved clonotypes were used to assess repertoire richness. OLGA was used to compute generation probabilities for all TCRbeta clonotypes that the gDNA method yielded from a few donors. As stored in TCRdb, this immuneACCESS dataset retains in-frame rearrangements with V and J assigned. A fraction of the clones does not appear; measured against another copy, unresolved V genes explain less than half of the discrepancy, and the remainder lacks a known reason. That table supplies the V and J calls and clone size; D and trimming were determined from the DNA. The table for this sample lists 500,000 to 700,000 clones; about 95% of them were counted only once. The biggest ten clones account for over 0.1% of the sample.

CD8 naive samples were CD45RO-negative cells positively selected for CCR7, giving a CD45RA+CCR7+ population that excluded TemRA cells. Donors were healthy HIV-negative adults with no recently reported acute infections or vaccinations. Every donor was a Caucasian adult living in Nashville, Tennessee, USA. After blood collection by leukapheresis, PBMCs were isolated using Ficoll-Histopaque density gradient centrifugation and then cryopreserved in the vapor phase of liquid nitrogen. Purity and quantity of every magnetically sorted T cell population were checked by analytical flow cytometry. Each sorted fraction had its genomic DNA isolated and then quantified by UV absorbance on a Nanodrop 2000c.

The receptor chain draws on TRBV4-1 and TRBJ1-3, with the D gene not clear enough to name. Sequencing input: naive CD8+ T cells sorted from blood. Per the publication, the cell subset or site label means: CD45RA+CCR7+. The sequence derives from a woman aged 25 to 39 in good health. The sequence in DNA is TGCGCCAGCAGCCAAGATATTGAAGTTTCCTCTGGAAACACCATATATTTT. It is translated as CASSQDIEVSSGNTIYF.